Each of the 10 T cell receptor beta chains below was sequenced from the same sample in a study of blood T cells in healthy people across ages. Using a J-beta primer mix together with a sample-barcoded 5' primer, a second PCR was run for about 6 to 11 cycles. TCRdb passed the 5' RACE reads through MiXCR, listing each CDR3 protein once. The table lists 850,000 to 950,000 distinct CDR3 sequences, 25% to 35% of them singletons, with roughly 17% in the top ten. The specimen was blood. All receptors derive from a woman of 80 years or more in good health.

In the case of this clonotype: Compared with germline, one end of the junction differs, possibly owing to a read error. The V call is TRBV11-3, the J call TRBJ1-1; D is undetermined. Germline V CDR1 and CDR2: SGHNT, YENEEA. The CDR3 loop spans 14 amino acids. This chain's CDR3 is CASSLAATRTGAFF. As DNA, the CDR3 is TGTGCCAGCAGCTTAGCAGCAACCAGGACTGGAGCTTTCTTT.

The table lists this clonotype with a count of one. A read error may be the cause here, since a much bigger clone is one base away. The chain is built from TRBV12-3 or TRBV12-4 and TRBJ2-3, with a possible D match to TRBD1 (5 bases). The CDR3 is 16 residues long. Trimming stripped 3 bases from V and 6 bases from J, with 19 bases between. CDR3 nucleotides: TGTGCCAGCAGTTTCCCAAAGACAGTGGACGGGGATACGCAGTATTTT. It translates to CASSFPKTVDGDTQYF.

The chain couples TRBV5-1 to TRBJ2-7; 8 bases are shared with TRBD1. CDR1 SGHRS and CDR2 YFSETQ come from the germline V gene. V lost 0 bases to trimming and J lost 2 bases; unmatched junction nucleotides: 7. CDR3 length: 16 residues. The CDR3 nucleotides are TGCGCCAGCAGCTTGGCGCCCACAGGGGGAGCCTACGAGCAGTACTTC. Amino acid sequence: CASSLAPTGGAYEQYF. The entire variable domain, with the rest obtained from reference TRBV5-1 and TRBJ2-7, is as follows: KAGVTQTPRYLIKTRGQQVTLSCSPISGHRSVSWYQQTPGQGLQFLFEYFSETQRNKGNFPGRFSGRQFSNSRSEMNVSTLELGDSALYLCASSLAPTGGAYEQYFGPGTRLTVT.

This clonotype was seen a handful of times. The chain links TRBV2 to TRBJ2-3, with D possibly matching TRBD1 (6 bases). V was shortened by 2 bases and J by 6 bases, with 9 bases between the two germline ends. CDR3 length equals 13 residues. Germline V gene lookup returns CDR1 SNHLY and CDR2 FYNNEI. CDR3 in DNA: TGTGCCAGCAGTGAACAGGGGTGGGATACGCAGTATTTT. Translation: CASSEQGWDTQYF. The full variable domain, in which reference TRBV2 and TRBJ2-3 provide the parts outside the CDR3, is EPEVTQTPSHQVTQMGQEVILRCVPISNHLYFYWYRQILGQKVEFLVSFYNNEISEKSEIFDDQFSVERPDGSNFTLKIRSTKLEDSAMYFCASSEQGWDTQYFGPGTRLTVL.

The chain's CDR3 is CASSDQRGGYNEQFF. Written as DNA, the CDR3 is TGTGCCAGCAGTGACCAGCGGGGGGGTTACAATGAGCAGTTCTTC. The chain recombines TRBV6-4 with TRBJ2-1; 10 positions match TRBD2. V dropped 2 bases and J dropped 4; count of bases not matched to a gene: 2. CDR1 and CDR2 from the germline V gene are MRHNA and SNTAGT. CDR3 length: 15 residues.

This clonotype was seen repeatedly, ten times or more. V gene TRBV4-3 combines with J gene TRBJ1-1; the D gene is possibly TRBD1 (5 bases). The V end was cut by 4 bases, the J end by 0 bases, with 15 bases between. There are 16 residues in the CDR3. Germline loops: CDR1 LGHNA, CDR2 YSLEER. The CDR3 bases are TGCGCCAGCAGCCCGACAGCGGGCAGCCTGAACACTGAAGCTTTCTTT. It specifies CASSPTAGSLNTEAFF.

The J gene is TRBJ2-7, the V gene TRBV12-3 or TRBV12-4; 9 positions agree with TRBD2. The CDR3 runs to 15 residues. Trimming took 6 bases from V and 7 from J; bases not matched to a gene: 13. Here the CDR3 DNA reads TGTGCCAGCAGAGCCGGGACTAGCTCCTACAATGAGCAGTACTTC. It is translated as CASRAGTSSYNEQYF.

This clonotype was seen only a few times. V usage is TRBV20-1 and J usage is TRBJ2-1; D is tentatively TRBD1 or TRBD2 (6 bases each). The V and J ends lost 6 bases and 3 bases respectively, with 12 bases between them. The CDR3 is 13 residues long. Germline V gene data show CDR1 as DFQATT and CDR2 as SNEGSKA (reference sequence). CDR3 DNA: TGCAGTGCCGGGGGCCCCCTCTACAATGAGCAGTTCTTC. Its translation is CSAGGPLYNEQFF.

The genes are TRBV5-1 and TRBJ2-5; TRBD2 is a possible D gene (5 bases). CDR3 length: 13 amino acids. The ends were cut back, 4 bases at V and 5 bases at J, with 12 bases in the middle. Germline CDR1 is SGHRS and CDR2 is YFSETQ. CDR3 region: CASSPLATETQYF. CDR3 DNA sequence: TGCGCCAGCAGCCCTCTAGCTACGGAGACCCAGTACTTC. The entire variable domain, with the rest obtained from reference TRBV5-1 and TRBJ2-5, is as follows: KAGVTQTPRYLIKTRGQQVTLSCSPISGHRSVSWYQQTPGQGLQFLFEYFSETQRNKGNFPGRFSGRQFSNSRSEMNVSTLELGDSALYLCASSPLATETQYFGPGTRLLVL.

This clonotype came up many times. The chain's CDR3 is CASRGYRANTEAFF. CDR3 bases: TGTGCCAGCAGAGGCTACAGGGCGAACACTGAAGCTTTCTTT. The chain has TRBV27 and TRBJ1-1; a possible D gene is TRBD1 (6 bases). The CDR3 runs 14 residues. Germline V gene data show CDR1 as MNHEY and CDR2 as SMNVEV (reference sequence). Trimming took off 6 bases at V and 1 base at J, with 12 bases between the two ends.